Following are 26 T cell receptor beta chains from one sample sequenced in a study of shared clonotypes between healthy human individuals. Assay used: immunoSEQ multiplex PCR; TCRdb lists only in-frame clones, some missing. This sample carries roughly 2.1 million clones, under 95% of them seen once, and the ten largest clones take around 1.7%. Positively selected for CCR7, the CD45RO-negative cells used as naive CD8 cells excluded terminally differentiated effector memory CD45RA+ cells. Material for sequencing was naive CD8+ T cells from PBMCs. The receptors here all came from a man younger than 35 in good health. Some clones in this sample may be carry-over from other donors' samples.

The chain recombines TRBV28 with TRBJ1-3; 9 bases fit TRBD1. The germline CDR1 and CDR2 sequences are MDHEN and SYDVKM. After removal of 6 bases from V and 2 bases from J, the junction contained 5 bases not matched to a gene. This CDR3 has 15 residues. The CDR3 reads CASRETGGTGNTIYF. CDR3 sequence (DNA): TGTGCCAGCAGGGAGACAGGGGGAACTGGAAACACCATATATTTT.

J is TRBJ1-2 and V is TRBV29-1, with D hard to call. V was shortened by 2 bases and J by 7 bases, with 14 bases between the two germline ends. CDR3 size: 13 residues. The V gene's germline CDR1 is SQVTM and CDR2 ANQGSEA. CDR3 amino acids: CSVEKDLLTGYTF. CDR3 in DNA: TGCAGCGTTGAAAAGGACCTCCTCACTGGCTACACCTTC.

This chain connects TRBV28 to TRBJ2-7; a possible D gene is TRBD2 (6 bases). Germline-derived CDR1 and CDR2 are MDHEN and SYDVKM. Trimming pared 5 bases from V and 6 bases from J, leaving 23 bases between. The CDR3 contains 16 residues. CDR3 in amino acids: CASSRRPSGLLGEQYF. The CDR3 coding sequence is TGTGCCAGCAGTAGACGACCCAGCGGGTTACTAGGCGAGCAGTACTTC.

CDR3 residues: CASSPPPGDQNQPQHF. DNA for the CDR3: TGTGCCAGCAGCCCCCCACCGGGAGATCAAAATCAGCCCCAGCATTTT. V is TRBV5-8 and J is TRBJ1-5; no clear D gene. V gave up 4 bases and J gave up 4 bases, with 18 bases separating them. This CDR3 has 16 amino acids. Germline V lookup: CDR1 SGHTS, CDR2 YDEGEE.

This clone has only one observation. This chain links TRBV5-5 with TRBJ1-4; no clear D. Trimming shortened V by 0 bases and J by 4 bases, and 10 bases separated the two germline ends. The V gene's germline CDR1 is SGHKS and CDR2 YYEKEE (reference sequence). The CDR3 consists of 15 residues. CDR3 sequence: CASSLDGGYNEKLFF. The DNA for the CDR3 is TGTGCCAGCAGCTTGGATGGCGGTTATAATGAAAAACTGTTTTTT.

CDR3 sequence reads: CSVWPGDSSYEQYF. CDR3 nucleotide sequence: TGCAGCGTATGGCCGGGGGACAGCTCCTACGAGCAGTACTTC. The chain combines TRBV29-1 with TRBJ2-7; weak D call: TRBD1 (7 bases). CDR3 size: 14 residues. Germline lookup yields CDR1 SQVTM and CDR2 ANQGSEA. The ends were cut back, 6 bases at V and 0 bases at J, with 15 bases in the middle.

This clone was counted a few times. The V gene is TRBV28, the J gene TRBJ1-1; perhaps TRBD1 as D (5 bases). Per the germline V gene, CDR1 is MDHEN and CDR2 is SYDVKM. Trimming took 5 bases from V and 11 from J, leaving 18 bases between them. The CDR3 is 13 residues long. This CDR3 reads CASSLFEGLGAFF. CDR3 nucleotide sequence: TGTGCCAGCAGTCTTTTCGAGGGGCTTGGGGCTTTCTTT.

V and J are TRBV6-1 and TRBJ1-1; 8 bases align to TRBD1. The length of the CDR3 is 16 residues. Looked up from germline, CDR1 is MNHNS and CDR2 is SASEGT. With V trimmed by 3 bases and J by 1 base, 7 bases remained unmatched. This CDR3 reads CASSEEGQASNTEAFF. Here the CDR3 DNA reads TGTGCCAGCAGTGAGGAGGGACAGGCCTCGAACACTGAAGCTTTCTTT.

The gene calls are TRBV7-8 and TRBJ2-3; D gene uncertain. Trimming stripped 5 bases from V and 3 bases from J, with 21 bases between. CDR1 SGHVS and CDR2 FQNEAQ come from the germline V gene. CDR3 size: 17 residues. CDR3 DNA: TGTGCCAGCAGCCTAAAAAGAGTCTCCGATTATACAGATACGCAGTATTTT. Its protein is CASSLKRVSDYTDTQYF.

The chain joins TRBV25-1 to TRBJ2-4; D remains ambiguous. CDR3 length: 14 amino acids. With 1 base removed from V and 0 bases from J, the gap between germline ends came to 4 bases. Germline V gene lookup returns CDR1 MGHDK and CDR2 SYGVNS. This CDR3 reads CASSELEAKNIQYF. The CDR3 nucleotides are TGTGCCAGCAGTGAATTGGAAGCCAAAAACATTCAGTACTTC. The entire variable domain, with the rest obtained from reference TRBV25-1 and TRBJ2-4, is as follows: EADIYQTPRYLVIGTGKKITLECSQTMGHDKMYWYQQDPGMELHLIHYSYGVNSTEKGDLSSESTVSRIRTEHFPLTLESARPSHTSQYLCASSELEAKNIQYFGAGTRLSVL.

This chain links TRBV28 with TRBJ1-2; D gene ambiguous. Germline CDR1 and CDR2: MDHEN and SYDVKM. The CDR3 extends over 13 amino acids. The V and J ends lost 3 bases and 4 bases respectively, with 9 bases between them. The CDR3 bases are TGTGCCAGCAGTTTCGCAGAGACCTATGGCTACACCTTC. Its protein is CASSFAETYGYTF.

The CDR3 loop reads CASITPREYYGYTF. CDR3 DNA sequence: TGTGCCAGCATCACCCCAAGAGAGTACTATGGCTACACCTTC. The gene calls are TRBV28 and TRBJ1-2, with unresolved D. CDR1 MDHEN and CDR2 SYDVKM come from the germline V gene. The CDR3 runs to 14 residues. Trimming stripped 7 bases from V and 3 bases from J, with 15 bases between.

The chain joins TRBV7-9 to TRBJ2-3; perhaps TRBD2 as D (5 bases). The CDR3 loop spans 16 amino acids. The V end lost 3 bases, the J end lost 0 bases, and 13 bases lay between the germline ends. The germline gives CDR1 SEHNR, CDR2 FQNEAQ (reference sequence). The CDR3 region is CASSFRAGESTDTQYF. The CDR3, as DNA: TGTGCCAGCAGCTTTAGGGCGGGTGAAAGCACAGATACGCAGTATTTT.

The J gene is TRBJ1-2, the V gene TRBV9, with D perhaps matching TRBD1 (5 bases). The germline V gene encodes CDR1 SGDLS and CDR2 YYNGEE. Deletions cut 0 bases from V and 7 bases from J, with 16 bases between. This CDR3 is 15 amino acids long. The CDR3: CASSVGDHELSGYTF. CDR3 in DNA: TGTGCCAGCAGCGTAGGGGACCACGAACTATCTGGCTACACCTTC.

The chain employs TRBV27 and TRBJ2-3; 13 bases fit TRBD2. CDR3 length equals 17 residues. CDR1 is MNHEY and CDR2 is SMNVEV in the germline V gene (reference sequence). Germline trimming cut 2 bases from V and 2 bases from J; bases unmatched to any gene: 4. In nucleotides, the CDR3 is TGTGCCAGCAGTTTACCGGGACTAGCGGGGCTCACAGATACGCAGTATTTT. The encoded protein is CASSLPGLAGLTDTQYF.

The rearrangement links TRBV7-8 to TRBJ2-2, with TRBD2 matching over 13 bases. The V gene's germline CDR1 is SGHVS and CDR2 FQNEAQ. The trim removed 1 base at V and 7 bases at J, leaving 6 bases unmatched. There are 17 residues in the CDR3. This CDR3 reads CASSLGTSGRLFGELFF. In nucleotides, the CDR3 is TGTGCCAGCAGCTTAGGGACTAGCGGGAGACTATTCGGGGAGCTGTTTTTT.

V is TRBV5-4 and J is TRBJ2-2; 9 bases line up with TRBD2. This CDR3 is built from 15 residues. The V and J ends lost 7 bases and 7 bases, in that order; junction bases with no gene match: 11. Germline lookup yields CDR1 SGHNT and CDR2 YYREEE (reference sequence). Here the CDR3 DNA reads TGTGCCAGCCGGTTTGGGACTAGCAGCAACGGGGAGCTGTTTTTT. Encoded protein: CASRFGTSSNGELFF.

DNA of the CDR3: TGCAGCGTTGTTGGCAGGGCAAATGAGCAGTTCTTC. Translation gives CSVVGRANEQFF. J is TRBJ2-1 and V is TRBV29-1, with a weak D call TRBD1 (5 bases). This CDR3 comprises 12 residues. Germline CDR1 and CDR2: SQVTM and ANQGSEA. V was pared by 4 bases and J by 7 bases, with 11 bases between.

This clone was seen just once. The V and J genes are TRBV7-6 and TRBJ2-1; 11 nucleotides align to TRBD2. Germline loops: CDR1 SGHVS, CDR2 FNYEAQ. V lost 3 bases to trimming and J lost 1 base; unmatched junction nucleotides: 11. CDR3 length: 19 residues. CDR3 amino acids: CASSLSVGLAGASYNEQFF. As DNA, the CDR3 is TGTGCCAGCAGCTTGTCAGTCGGACTAGCGGGCGCTTCCTACAATGAGCAGTTCTTC.

The chain joins TRBV7-9 to TRBJ1-2; unclear D gene. There are 12 residues in the CDR3. Germline V gives CDR1 SEHNR, CDR2 FQNEAQ (reference sequence). Trimming took off 5 bases at V and 6 bases at J, with 10 bases between the two ends. The CDR3 coding sequence is TGTGCCAGCAGCCTACCAAAGGATGGCTACACCTTC. This translates into CASSLPKDGYTF.

The chain joins TRBV7-9 to TRBJ2-3; possibly TRBD1 for D (6 bases). This CDR3 spans 16 amino acids. The V and J ends lost 4 bases and 5 bases respectively, with 19 bases between them. The germline V gene encodes CDR1 SEHNR and CDR2 FQNEAQ (reference sequence). CDR3 amino acids: CASSSPGPRGIDTQYF. For the CDR3, the DNA is TGTGCCAGCAGCTCGCCGGGGCCCAGGGGCATAGATACGCAGTATTTT. The full variable domain, with the rest looked up from reference TRBV7-9 and TRBJ2-3, is DTGVSQNPRHKITKRGQNVTFRCDPISEHNRLYWYRQTLGQGPEFLTYFQNEAQLEKSRLLSDRFSAERPKGSFSTLEIQRTEQGDSAMYLCASSSPGPRGIDTQYFGPGTRLTVL.

The rearrangement uses TRBV30 and TRBJ1-1; no clear D gene. The germline CDR1 and CDR2 sequences are GTSNPN and SVGIG (reference sequence). The CDR3 sequence is 14 residues long. With 3 bases removed from V and 4 bases from J, the gap between germline ends came to 15 bases. CDR3 loop: CAWSALGRRTEAFF. The DNA for the CDR3 is TGTGCCTGGAGCGCCCTAGGTCGGCGCACTGAAGCTTTCTTT.

The chain recombines TRBV5-1 with TRBJ2-5, with D perhaps matching TRBD2 (6 bases). There are 16 residues in the CDR3. Trimming cost V 1 base and J 5 bases, with 18 bases left between them. CDR1 is SGHRS and CDR2 is YFSETQ in the germline V gene. CDR3 in DNA: TGCGCCAGCAGCTTGCGGGAGCAAAGGATTACGGAGACCCAGTACTTC. It yields the protein CASSLREQRITETQYF.

This chain connects TRBV7-8 to TRBJ2-7; D not resolved. V gave up 1 base and J gave up 5 bases, with 12 bases separating them. The germline V gene has CDR1 SGHVS and CDR2 FQNEAQ. The CDR3 is 14 amino acids. CDR3 in DNA: TGTGCCAGCAGCTTAGGGTCCCGTCGCCACGAGCAGTACTTC. Translated, it gives CASSLGSRRHEQYF.

The rearrangement joins TRBV25-1 to TRBJ1-5; no firm D call. This CDR3 is built from 15 residues. The germline V gene encodes CDR1 MGHDK and CDR2 SYGVNS. With 2 bases removed from V and 3 bases from J, the gap between germline ends came to 11 bases. CDR3 bases: TGTGCCAGCAGTGAAACCCTGGCCGACAATCAGCCCCAGCATTTT. This codes for CASSETLADNQPQHF. The full variable domain, in which reference TRBV25-1 and TRBJ1-5 provide the parts outside the CDR3, is EADIYQTPRYLVIGTGKKITLECSQTMGHDKMYWYQQDPGMELHLIHYSYGVNSTEKGDLSSESTVSRIRTEHFPLTLESARPSHTSQYLCASSETLADNQPQHFGDGTRLSIL.

This chain's CDR3 is CASTVGGENTEAFF. As DNA, the CDR3 is TGTGCCAGCACCGTAGGGGGGGAGAACACTGAAGCTTTCTTT. The gene calls are TRBV5-6 and TRBJ1-1; perhaps TRBD1 as D (6 bases). Germline CDR1 is SGHDT and CDR2 is YYEEEE. The CDR3 loop spans 14 amino acids. The V gene lost 6 bases and the J gene lost 1 base, with 13 bases spanning the gap. Together with reference TRBV5-6 and TRBJ1-1, the CDR3 gives the full variable domain: DAGVTQSPTHLIKTRGQQVTLRCSPKSGHDTVSWYQQALGQGPQFIFQYYEEEERQRGNFPDRFSGHQFPNYSSELNVNALLLGDSALYLCASTVGGENTEAFFGQGTRLTVV.